This T cell receptor beta chain came from a study of blood T cell repertoires in COVID-19 (dated by TCRdb to the early 2020s). About the full investigation: Samples from collaborators originated in the United States, Italy and Spain and spanned both the acute and convalescent phases of COVID-19. The material from the prospective study consisted of cDNA or gDNA derived from T cells, B-cell-depleted T cells, or PBMCs. Deeply sampled blood TCRbeta repertoires from subjects exposed to, actively infected with, or recovered from COVID-19 were included in the dataset. A freely available public database, intended as a resource for researchers studying the immune response to SARS-CoV-2, is where the repertoires were released. The samples were drawn from the first 160 participants of the ongoing ImmuneRACE study and from over 950 subjects provided by 6 global collaborators. Nearly every sample came with metadata listing a de-identified subject ID, COVID-19 status, age in years and sex. HLA class I and class II types, where available, came from metadata supplied by the sample provider rather than from assay-based typing. Study-wide findings and limitations: Clinical and demographic metadata were provided uncurated, with the amount varying by source and participant.

A second Seattle source provided samples from volunteer blood donors who had recovered from COVID-19. Whole blood was collected in K2EDTA tubes by collaborating institutions according to the institutions' own protocols. For TCRbeta analysis, collaborators shipped samples in one of three forms: frozen whole blood, isolated PBMCs, or DNA extracted from either of those sample types. Regarding this clone: The specificity of this receptor is unknown. The input lacks base qualities; no much larger clone sits a single base away.

TCRbeta CDR3 regions were amplified from genomic DNA using the immunoSEQ Assay, a bias-controlled multiplex PCR. The authors' analysis ran thus. Within the assay, amplification of reference gene primers was used to estimate how many nucleated cells each sample contained. To quantify the absolute abundance of each unique TCRbeta CDR3 rearrangement, sequence reads were collapsed and filtered. For each sample, productive Simpson clonality was calculated by taking the square root of Simpson's diversity index across productive rearrangements. Entries here come from immuneACCESS through TCRdb and include only in-frame sequences with V and J called. Some clones fail to appear in such tables; in the studies checked, an unresolved V gene covers under half of the shortfall, and the cause of the remainder is unknown. From that table come the V and J calls and clone size; the DNA was used to work out D and trimming. The sample has about 150,000 clones on record, around four fifths of them singletons. The ten largest make up approximately 18% of the sample.

The source of this sequence is an older woman who had recovered from COVID-19. Material: peripheral blood.

The nucleotides read TGCGCCAGCACGTTCTGGGGGGACAATGAGCAGTTCTTC. It specifies CASTFWGDNEQFF. The chain is assembled from TRBV5-1 and TRBJ2-1; the best D guess is TRBD2, with 6 bases matching. Inclusive of the bounding cysteine and phenylalanine, the CDR3 is 13 residues long. Only the CDR3 DNA stays, 39 bases, in frame from base 1. According to the germline V gene, CDR1 reads SGHRS and CDR2 reads YFSETQ. V loses 6 bases of germline sequence and J loses 5 bases, and the interval between the two ends is 12 bases.